These 12 T cell receptor beta chains originate from one sample sequenced in a study of blood T cell repertoires in COVID-19. The protocol was immunoSEQ multiplex PCR, while the TCRdb copy is restricted to in-frame clones and leaves out a portion. The repertoire holds about 250,000 clones, with approximately 79% as singletons. Sequences were obtained from peripheral blood. These receptors all stem from an elderly woman with active or convalescent COVID-19.

V is TRBV5-1 and J is TRBJ1-5; 8 bases agree with TRBD1. Germline V CDR1 and CDR2: SGHRS, YFSETQ. V lost 4 bases, J lost 1 base, and 7 bases stayed unmatched. The CDR3 sequence is 16 residues long. For the CDR3, the DNA is TGCGCCAGCAGCATTGGACAGGGAGGCAGCAATCAGCCCCAGCATTTT. Translation gives CASSIGQGGSNQPQHF.

The V call is TRBV7-8, the J call TRBJ1-3, with D possibly matching TRBD1 (5 bases). Trimming stripped 0 bases from V and 3 bases from J, with 9 bases between. Germline-derived CDR1 and CDR2 are SGHVS and FQNEAQ. The CDR3 loop spans 15 amino acids. The chain's CDR3 is CASSLASGFGNTIYF. The CDR3 DNA reads as TGTGCCAGCAGCTTAGCGTCAGGGTTTGGAAACACCATATATTTT. Drawing the rest from reference TRBV7-8 and TRBJ1-3, the complete variable domain is GAGVSQSPRYKVAKRGQDVALRCDPISGHVSLFWYQQALGQGPEFLTYFQNEAQLDKSGLPSDRFFAERPEGSVSTLKIQRTQQEDSAVYLCASSLASGFGNTIYFGEGSWLTVV.

The chain employs TRBV7-2 and TRBJ2-5, with 10 bases fitting TRBD1. This CDR3 is 17 amino acids long. Trimming took 4 bases from V and 1 from J; bases not matched to a gene: 9. CDR1 SGHTA and CDR2 FQGNSA come from the germline V gene. The CDR3 region has the DNA TGTGCCAGCAGCTCCAACCGGGACAGGGGATCCCAAGAGACCCAGTACTTC. Translating it yields CASSSNRDRGSQETQYF.

This chain links TRBV19 with TRBJ1-4; 7 nucleotides line up with TRBD1. The junction had 9 bases not matched to a gene; V was cut back by 4 bases and J by 10 bases. Germline assignment: CDR1 LNHDA and CDR2 SQIVND (reference sequence). The CDR3 loop spans 14 amino acids. The CDR3 reads CASSTSGQASKLFF. The CDR3 DNA is TGTGCCAGTAGTACCTCCGGACAGGCCTCAAAACTGTTTTTT.

This sequence joins TRBV5-4 and TRBJ1-2; 7 nucleotides line up with TRBD1. With 0 bases clipped from V and 8 bases from J, the junction kept 4 bases outside the gene matches. Germline CDR1 and CDR2: SGHNT and YYREEE (reference sequence). The length of the CDR3 is 13 residues. CDR3 DNA: TGTGCCAGCAGCTTGGTTCAGGGGGAAGGCTACACCTTC. Amino acids: CASSLVQGEGYTF.

In its sample, this clone was seen a few times. The V call is TRBV7-9, the J call TRBJ2-2, with D perhaps matching TRBD1 (5 bases). CDR1 and CDR2 (germline): SEHNR, FQNEAQ (reference sequence). Trimming took off 4 bases at V and 2 bases at J, with 23 bases between the two ends. The CDR3 covers 19 residues. The CDR3 region has the DNA TGTGCCAGCAGCTCCTCCCCAGGGCTTTTAGAAACTAACACCGGGGAGCTGTTTTTT. Amino acids: CASSSSPGLLETNTGELFF. Full variable domain (outside the CDR3, taken from reference TRBV7-9 and TRBJ2-2): DTGVSQNPRHKITKRGQNVTFRCDPISEHNRLYWYRQTLGQGPEFLTYFQNEAQLEKSRLLSDRFSAERPKGSFSTLEIQRTEQGDSAMYLCASSSSPGLLETNTGELFFGEGSRLTVL.

The rearrangement links TRBV7-9 to TRBJ1-6, with D hard to call. Trimming took 1 base from V and 8 from J, leaving 9 bases between them. The CDR3 loop spans 14 amino acids. Germline lookup yields CDR1 SEHNR and CDR2 FQNEAQ (reference sequence). CDR3 in DNA: TGTGCCAGCAGCTTAGAATGGGCAGATTCACCCCTCCACTTT. This sequence encodes CASSLEWADSPLHF.

The V and J genes are TRBV29-1 and TRBJ1-4; 7 bases align to TRBD1. The length of the CDR3 is 13 residues. After removal of 5 bases from V and 4 bases from J, the junction contained 4 bases not matched to a gene. CDR1 is SQVTM and CDR2 is ANQGSEA in the germline V gene. The chain's CDR3 is CSVRDSGNEKLFF. The CDR3 DNA follows: TGCAGCGTTAGGGACAGTGGTAATGAAAAACTGTTTTTT.

The rearrangement uses TRBV18 and TRBJ1-5; 9 bases map to TRBD1. CDR3 size: 17 residues. Germline-derived CDR1 and CDR2 are KGHSH and LQKENI. The J segment lost 7 bases and the V segment lost 3 bases, leaving 13 bases of the junction unmatched. CDR3 in amino acids: CASSPGDREPQGQPQHF. In DNA, the CDR3 is TGTGCCAGCTCACCCGGGGACAGGGAGCCCCAAGGACAGCCCCAGCATTTT.

The chain joins TRBV7-2 to TRBJ2-2; 7 nucleotides match TRBD2. Germline V gene data show CDR1 as SGHTA and CDR2 as FQGNSA. After removal of 11 bases from V and 1 base from J, the junction contained 13 bases not matched to a gene. This CDR3 has 16 amino acids. The CDR3 region is CARRTRRGMNTGELFF. DNA for the CDR3: TGTGCCCGCCGAACTAGGCGGGGGATGAACACCGGGGAGCTGTTTTTT.

The gene calls are TRBV3-1 (or the pseudogene TRBV3-2) and TRBJ1-2; TRBD1 matches 10 bases. In germline, CDR1 is LGHDT, CDR2 YNNKEL (reference sequence). The CDR3 has 13 amino acids. V shed 5 bases and J 4 bases; nucleotides not matched to a gene: 1. CDR3 protein: CASSGQGGYGYTF. The DNA of the CDR3 is TGTGCCAGCAGCGGACAGGGGGGCTATGGCTACACCTTC.

The rearrangement uses TRBV27 and TRBJ1-2; 7 bases line up with TRBD1. The germline V gene has CDR1 MNHEY and CDR2 SMNVEV (reference sequence). The trim removed 5 bases at V and 3 bases at J, leaving 3 bases unmatched. The CDR3 has 13 amino acids. CDR3 nucleotides: TGTGCCAGCAGTCCAGGGACAGACTATGGCTACACCTTC. Translated: CASSPGTDYGYTF.